The clone carrying this T cell receptor (beta chain) was picked up many times. The antigen is unknown. The ends lost 2 bases at V and 3 bases at J; junction bases unmatched: 7. CDR3 length: 15 amino acids. Germline CDR1 and CDR2: SGHAT and FQNNGV. The entry originates in a study of metastatic and nonmetastatic thyroid tumors. Background on the study: The comparison covered peripheral blood and tumor or nodule tissue in malignant and benign thyroid patients.

Thyroid surgery was performed in patients who had received no treatment beforehand. Findings and limits, study-wide: Across blood and tumor, TCR beta diversity in malignant thyroid tumors was reportedly significantly higher than in benign nodules.

In the source study's methods: A distant-metastasis classifier for papillary thyroid cancer was built using CDR3 differences across clinicopathological groups. TCRdb reanalyzed the PCR reads via MiXCR. TCRdb's processing, not the authors' own work, is the source of the V and J calls. The table has roughly 34,000 clones, over 12% seen once. This TCR came from a male donor with papillary thyroid cancer or a benign thyroid nodule (not recorded which). Some clones in this sample may be carry-over from other donors' samples. The sample consisted of blood. V is TRBV11-2 and J is TRBJ2-7, with 7 bases matching TRBD2. The DNA of the CDR3 is TGTGCCAGCAGCTTATCCCGGGGGGTAGGCTACGAGCAGTACTTC. Translation gives CASSLSRGVGYEQYF.